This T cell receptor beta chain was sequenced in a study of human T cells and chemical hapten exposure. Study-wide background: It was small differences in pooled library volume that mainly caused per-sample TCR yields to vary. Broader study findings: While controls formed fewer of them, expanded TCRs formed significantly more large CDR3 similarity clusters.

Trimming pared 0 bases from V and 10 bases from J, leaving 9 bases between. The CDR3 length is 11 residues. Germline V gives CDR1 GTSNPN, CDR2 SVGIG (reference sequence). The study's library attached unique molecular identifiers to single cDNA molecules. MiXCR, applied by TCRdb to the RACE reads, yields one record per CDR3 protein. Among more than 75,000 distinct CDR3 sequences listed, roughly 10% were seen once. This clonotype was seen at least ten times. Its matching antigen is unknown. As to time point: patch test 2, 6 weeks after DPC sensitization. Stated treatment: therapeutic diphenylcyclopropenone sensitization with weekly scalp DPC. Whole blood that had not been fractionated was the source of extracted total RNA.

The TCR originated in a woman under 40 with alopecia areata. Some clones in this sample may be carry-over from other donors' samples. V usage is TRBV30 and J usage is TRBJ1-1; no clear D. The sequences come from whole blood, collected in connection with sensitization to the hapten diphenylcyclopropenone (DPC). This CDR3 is CAWSVLAVAFF. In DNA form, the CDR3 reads TGTGCCTGGAGTGTACTTGCAGTAGCTTTCTTT.